The sample holds a few counts of the clone carrying this TCR beta chain. V lost 5 bases, J lost 7 bases, and 15 bases lay in between. CDR3 length equals 14 residues. Germline lookup yields CDR1 SGHNT and CDR2 YYREEE (reference sequence). The source of the sample is a study of cytomegalovirus exposure and HLA in healthy donors. 60 Vbeta and 13 Jbeta primers were used in PCR. Only in-frame clones appear in the TCRdb table, and some are missing; sequencing was by immunoSEQ multiplex PCR. This repertoire shows 95,000 to 150,000 clones, approximately 72% found once; its top ten account for 30%. Sequenced input: PBMCs. The origin of this receptor is a man aged 60 to 75 in good health and CMV-seropositive. The rearrangement joins TRBV5-4 to TRBJ1-4; tentative D call: TRBD1 (5 bases). The CDR3 is CASRPGTELEKLFF. In DNA, the CDR3 is TGTGCCAGCAGACCCGGGACTGAGCTTGAAAAACTGTTTTTT.